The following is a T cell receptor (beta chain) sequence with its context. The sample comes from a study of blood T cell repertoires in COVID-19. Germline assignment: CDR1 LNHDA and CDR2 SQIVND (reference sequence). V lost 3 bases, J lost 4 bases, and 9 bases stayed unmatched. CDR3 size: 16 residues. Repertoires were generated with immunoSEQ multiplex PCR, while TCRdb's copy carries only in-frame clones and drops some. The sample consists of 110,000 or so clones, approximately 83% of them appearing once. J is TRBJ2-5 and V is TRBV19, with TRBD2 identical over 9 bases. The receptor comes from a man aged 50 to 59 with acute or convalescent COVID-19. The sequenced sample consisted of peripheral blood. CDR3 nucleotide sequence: TGTGCCAGTAGTATGGGCGGGAGGGCCTCAACAGAGACCCAGTACTTC. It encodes CASSMGGRASTETQYF. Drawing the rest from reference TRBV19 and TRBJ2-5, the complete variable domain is DGGITQSPKYLFRKEGQNVTLSCEQNLNHDAMYWYRQDPGQGLRLIYYSQIVNDFQKGDIAEGYSVSREKKESFPLTVTSAQKNPTAFYLCASSMGGRASTETQYFGPGTRLLVL.